The entry that follows covers one TCR beta chain sequence. This specimen belongs to a study of blood T cell repertoires in COVID-19. Clinical history reported by participants formed the basis on which cohorts were assigned. The data were produced by immunoSEQ multiplex PCR, yet TCRdb's version contains in-frame clones alone and is incomplete. This sample yields fewer than 250,000 clones, of which 80% to 90% are seen a single time; 7% to 7.5% belongs to the top ten. The CDR3 sequence is 16 residues long. Sample: PBMCs or T cells enriched from blood (not recorded which). This receptor was identified in a man younger than 40 in a cohort exposed to, infected with or recovered from COVID-19 (not recorded which). The chain uses TRBV21-1 and TRBJ2-7; the D call TRBD1 from the table was never checked on the DNA. TRBV21-1 is a documented pseudogene. The CDR3: CASRGDRGNVIYEQYF. The CDR3, as DNA: TGTGCCAGCAGAGGGGACAGGGGGAATGTAATCTACGAGCAGTACTTC.